This T cell receptor beta chain emerged from a study of CD8 T cells in Susac syndrome. Study-level results: The study recognized that the number of individuals in its TCR sequencing and HLA analysis was relatively small.

Comments on this clonotype: Its antigen is undetermined.

Germline assignment: CDR1 MGHRA and CDR2 YSYEKL. The CDR3 has 16 amino acids. The ends lost 2 bases at V and 1 base at J; junction bases unmatched: 7. It was with random hexamers that roughly 0.45 to 1 ug RNA was reverse transcribed. MiXCR was run by TCRdb on the immunoSEQ multiplex PCR reads, yielding one entry per CDR3 protein. The repertoire has about 75,000 distinct CDR3 sequences, approximately 94% of them found once; the top ten carry more than 0.4%. CD8+ and CD4+ T cells from blood underwent TCR beta sequencing, which was carried out in a high-throughput format. Negative isolation yielded CD8+ and CD4+ T cells; FACS enriched TEMRA cells.

The chain joins TRBV4-1 to TRBJ2-7; TRBD2 agrees at 8 bases. The sequence came from a human donor with Susac syndrome. The sequencing input was CD8+ T cells from PBMCs. The CDR3 loop is CASSQSIAGMSYEQYF. As DNA, the CDR3 is TGCGCCAGCAGCCAAAGTATAGCGGGGATGTCCTACGAGCAGTACTTC.